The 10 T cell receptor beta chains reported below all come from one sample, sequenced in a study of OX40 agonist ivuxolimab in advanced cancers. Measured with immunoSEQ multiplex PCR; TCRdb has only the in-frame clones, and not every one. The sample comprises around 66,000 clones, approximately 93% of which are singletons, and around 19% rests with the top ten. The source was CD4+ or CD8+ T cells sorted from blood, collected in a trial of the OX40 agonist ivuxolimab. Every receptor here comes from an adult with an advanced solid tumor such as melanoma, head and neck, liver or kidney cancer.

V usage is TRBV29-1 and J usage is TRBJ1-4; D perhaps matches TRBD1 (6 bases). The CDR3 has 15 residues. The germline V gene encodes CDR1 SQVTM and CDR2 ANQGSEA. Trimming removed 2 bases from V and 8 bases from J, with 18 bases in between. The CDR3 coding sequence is TGCAGCGTTGAAACTTTCGGGGGCGAGGGAGAAAAACTGTTTTTT. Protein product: CSVETFGGEGEKLFF.

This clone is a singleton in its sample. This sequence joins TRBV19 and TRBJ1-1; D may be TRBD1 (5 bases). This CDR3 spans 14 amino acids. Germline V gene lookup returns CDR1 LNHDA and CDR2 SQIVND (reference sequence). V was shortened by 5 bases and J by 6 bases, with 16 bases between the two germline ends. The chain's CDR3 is CASSLGPSLAEAFF. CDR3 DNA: TGTGCCAGTAGTCTGGGACCGTCTCTCGCTGAAGCTTTCTTT. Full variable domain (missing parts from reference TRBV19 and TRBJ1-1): DGGITQSPKYLFRKEGQNVTLSCEQNLNHDAMYWYRQDPGQGLRLIYYSQIVNDFQKGDIAEGYSVSREKKESFPLTVTSAQKNPTAFYLCASSLGPSLAEAFFGQGTRLTVV.

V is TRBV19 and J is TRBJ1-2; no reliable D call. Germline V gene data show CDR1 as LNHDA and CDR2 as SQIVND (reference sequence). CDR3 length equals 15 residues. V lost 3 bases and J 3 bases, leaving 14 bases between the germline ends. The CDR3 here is CASSIPTPLDYGYTF. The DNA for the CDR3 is TGTGCCAGTAGTATCCCGACACCTCTAGACTATGGCTACACCTTC. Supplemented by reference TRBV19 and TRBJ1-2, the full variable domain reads DGGITQSPKYLFRKEGQNVTLSCEQNLNHDAMYWYRQDPGQGLRLIYYSQIVNDFQKGDIAEGYSVSREKKESFPLTVTSAQKNPTAFYLCASSIPTPLDYGYTFGSGTRLTVV.

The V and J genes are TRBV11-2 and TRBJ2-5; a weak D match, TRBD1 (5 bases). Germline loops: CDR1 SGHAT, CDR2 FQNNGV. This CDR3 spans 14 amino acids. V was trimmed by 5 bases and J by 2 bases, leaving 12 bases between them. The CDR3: CASSPDRMQETQYF. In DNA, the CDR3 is TGTGCCAGCAGCCCCGACAGAATGCAAGAGACCCAGTACTTC.

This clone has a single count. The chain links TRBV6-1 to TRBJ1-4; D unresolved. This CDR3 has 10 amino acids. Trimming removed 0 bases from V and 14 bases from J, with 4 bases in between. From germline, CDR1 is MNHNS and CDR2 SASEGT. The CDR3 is CASSEAGLFF. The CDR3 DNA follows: TGTGCCAGCAGTGAAGCGGGTCTGTTTTTT.

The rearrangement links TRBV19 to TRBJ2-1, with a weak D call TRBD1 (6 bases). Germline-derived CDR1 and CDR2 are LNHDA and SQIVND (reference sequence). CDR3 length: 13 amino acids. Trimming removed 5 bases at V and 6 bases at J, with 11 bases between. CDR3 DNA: TGTGCCAGTAGTCCGGGACAAGCCAATGAGCAGTTCTTC. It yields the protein CASSPGQANEQFF.

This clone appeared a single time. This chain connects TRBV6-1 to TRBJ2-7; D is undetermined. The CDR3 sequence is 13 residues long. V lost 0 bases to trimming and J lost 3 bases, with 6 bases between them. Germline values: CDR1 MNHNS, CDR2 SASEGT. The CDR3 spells CASSEASFYEQYF. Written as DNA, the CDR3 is TGTGCCAGCAGTGAAGCCAGTTTCTACGAGCAGTACTTC.

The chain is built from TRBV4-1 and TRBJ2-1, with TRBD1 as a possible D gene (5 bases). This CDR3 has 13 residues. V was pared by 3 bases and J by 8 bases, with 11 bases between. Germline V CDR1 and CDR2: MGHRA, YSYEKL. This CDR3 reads CASSHPGKYEQFF. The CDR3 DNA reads TGCGCCAGCAGCCACCCAGGGAAGTATGAGCAGTTCTTC.

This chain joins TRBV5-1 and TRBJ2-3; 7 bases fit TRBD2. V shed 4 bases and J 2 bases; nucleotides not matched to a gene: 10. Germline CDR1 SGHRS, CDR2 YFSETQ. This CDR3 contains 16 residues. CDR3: CASSPRTRDTTDTQYF. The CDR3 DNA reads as TGCGCCAGCAGCCCGAGGACTAGGGATACCACAGATACGCAGTATTTT.

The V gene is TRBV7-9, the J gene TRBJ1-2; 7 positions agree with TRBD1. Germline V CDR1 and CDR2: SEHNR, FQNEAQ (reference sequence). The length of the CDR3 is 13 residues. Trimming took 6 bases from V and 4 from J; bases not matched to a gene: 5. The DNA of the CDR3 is TGTGCCAGCAGTTCAGACAGGGTCTATGGCTACACCTTC. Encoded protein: CASSSDRVYGYTF.